Following are 21 T cell receptor beta chains from one sample sequenced in a study of shared clonotypes between healthy human individuals. Profiling relied on immunoSEQ multiplex PCR, and the TCRdb table lists in-frame clones only, not all of them. The sample yields around 2,000,000 clones, approximately 94% seen once. Positive CCR7 selection of CD45RO-negative cells yielded the naive CD8 cells, and terminally differentiated effector memory CD45RA+ cells were excluded. The specimen was naive CD8+ T cells sorted from blood. All receptors derive from a man in his late teens or twenties in good health.

The chain has TRBV27 and TRBJ2-5; D is perhaps TRBD1 or TRBD2 (6 bases each). V dropped 6 bases and J dropped 0 bases, with 23 bases sitting between them. Germline V gives CDR1 MNHEY, CDR2 SMNVEV (reference sequence). The CDR3 is 18 residues long. In DNA form, the CDR3 reads TGTGCCAGCAGAGGTCCGGGACAAGCAGCGGGTTACCAAGAGACCCAGTACTTC. This translates into CASRGPGQAAGYQETQYF.

The CDR3 reads CASSLASWGEDYGYTF. Written as DNA, the CDR3 is TGTGCCAGCAGCTTAGCGTCGTGGGGTGAGGACTATGGCTACACCTTC. V and J are TRBV7-8 and TRBJ1-2; D gene unclear. This CDR3 has 16 residues. Germline assignment: CDR1 SGHVS and CDR2 FQNEAQ. Trimming cost V 0 bases and J 3 bases, with 14 bases left between them.

This rearrangement joins TRBV4-3 to TRBJ2-3; 11 positions match TRBD2. Germline V lookup: CDR1 LGHNA, CDR2 YSLEER. The CDR3 has 16 amino acids. V trimming: 3 bases; J trimming: 1 base; junction bases outside the gene matches: 3. In DNA form, the CDR3 reads TGCGCCAGCAGCCAGATTAGCGGGAGGGGCACAGATACGCAGTATTTT. This encodes CASSQISGRGTDTQYF.

This clone was detected once. V gene TRBV25-1 combines with J gene TRBJ2-7; D remains unclear. V was cut by 1 base and J by 3 bases, with 10 bases left in between. The germline V gene encodes CDR1 MGHDK and CDR2 SYGVNS. The CDR3 has 14 amino acids. This CDR3 is CASSEFHINYEQYF. CDR3 DNA sequence: TGTGCCAGCAGTGAATTCCACATTAACTACGAGCAGTACTTC.

This chain joins TRBV10-3 and TRBJ2-5; D call uncertain. This CDR3 has 13 amino acids. The germline CDR1 and CDR2 sequences are ENHRY and SYGVKD. V gave up 5 bases and J gave up 5 bases, with 12 bases separating them. The CDR3 DNA follows: TGTGCCATCAGTCATCGGGCCGAGGAGACCCAGTACTTC. Its protein product is CAISHRAEETQYF.

The rearrangement uses TRBV13 and TRBJ2-1, with 7 bases that match TRBD1. V lost 0 bases, J lost 5 bases, and 7 bases stayed unmatched. The germline V gene has CDR1 PRHDT and CDR2 FYEKMQ (reference sequence). The CDR3 sequence is 16 residues long. CDR3 in amino acids: CASSLGTGTTHNEQFF. CDR3 sequence (DNA): TGTGCCAGCAGCTTAGGGACAGGGACCACTCACAATGAGCAGTTCTTC.

CDR3 coding DNA: TGTGCCTGGAATCCCCAGGGCGGTAACGAGCAGTACTTC. Its protein is CAWNPQGGNEQYF. The V and J genes are TRBV30 and TRBJ2-7, with TRBD1 as a possible D gene (5 bases). V was shortened by 4 bases and J by 5 bases, with 15 bases between the two germline ends. The CDR3 runs 13 residues. Per germline, CDR1 GTSNPN and CDR2 SVGIG (reference sequence).

The rearrangement uses TRBV2 and TRBJ2-3, with TRBD2 identical over 8 bases. The CDR3 is 14 residues long. J lost 5 bases, V lost 2 bases, and 3 bases had no gene match. Germline CDR1 SNHLY, CDR2 FYNNEI. The CDR3 region is CASSEPGGEDTQYF. The DNA for the CDR3 is TGTGCCAGCAGTGAACCGGGGGGGGAAGATACGCAGTATTTT. Full variable domain (remainder filled in from reference TRBV2 and TRBJ2-3): EPEVTQTPSHQVTQMGQEVILRCVPISNHLYFYWYRQILGQKVEFLVSFYNNEISEKSEIFDDQFSVERPDGSNFTLKIRSTKLEDSAMYFCASSEPGGEDTQYFGPGTRLTVL.

This rearrangement joins TRBV6-1 to TRBJ1-3, with unresolved D. CDR3 size: 15 residues. The ends were cut back, 9 bases at V and 0 bases at J, with 15 bases in the middle. The germline V gene encodes CDR1 MNHNS and CDR2 SASEGT. Here the CDR3 DNA reads TGTGCCAGTGATGGATGGGGTCACTCTGGAAACACCATATATTTT. Amino acids: CASDGWGHSGNTIYF.

The chain couples TRBV4-3 to TRBJ2-7; D is undetermined. Per germline, CDR1 LGHNA and CDR2 YSLEER. V lost 0 bases, J lost 1 base, and 10 bases lay in between. This CDR3 region has 15 residues. As DNA, the CDR3 is TGCGCCAGCAGCCAAGACCACCACACATCCTACGAGCAGTACTTC. Protein product: CASSQDHHTSYEQYF.

The chain has TRBV28 and TRBJ1-2; a weak D match, TRBD1 (5 bases). Germline CDR1 and CDR2: MDHEN and SYDVKM. This CDR3 spans 13 amino acids. Trimming removed 6 bases at V and 5 bases at J, with 13 bases between. The chain's CDR3 is CASSPDSEYGYTF. CDR3 coding DNA: TGTGCCAGCAGCCCCGACAGCGAGTATGGCTACACCTTC.

This chain uses TRBV29-1 with TRBJ2-7; D not resolved. The CDR3 covers 12 residues. Germline assignment: CDR1 SQVTM and CDR2 ANQGSEA. V was trimmed by 4 bases and J by 7 bases, leaving 14 bases between them. CDR3 DNA: TGCAGCGTTGCCAGGTACGACGATGAGCAGTACTTC. Translation: CSVARYDDEQYF.

Turning to this clone: The same CDR3 also results from other DNA sequences found in this sample. The chain uses TRBV5-1 and TRBJ2-7; D call uncertain. Germline V gene lookup returns CDR1 SGHRS and CDR2 YFSETQ. The CDR3 has 13 residues. The V end was cut by 0 bases, the J end by 3 bases, with 7 bases between. The CDR3 loop reads CASSLAVDYEQYF. CDR3 DNA: TGCGCCAGCAGCTTGGCCGTGGACTACGAGCAGTACTTC.

Regarding this clone: In the same sample, other DNA sequences code for this CDR3. The chain employs TRBV7-2 and TRBJ2-7, with TRBD2 as a possible D gene (6 bases). The CDR3 length is 13 residues. Per the germline V gene, CDR1 is SGHTA and CDR2 is FQGNSA. Trimming took off 2 bases at V and 3 bases at J, with 8 bases between the two ends. The CDR3 reads CASSLLGGYEQYF. CDR3 bases: TGTGCCAGCAGCTTATTGGGGGGCTACGAGCAGTACTTC.

Note on this clone: Other DNA sequences in the sample encode the same CDR3. V gene TRBV9 combines with J gene TRBJ2-3; possible D gene TRBD1, 5 bases. V shed 3 bases and J shed 3 bases, with 8 bases lying between them. The V gene's germline CDR1 is SGDLS and CDR2 YYNGEE. This CDR3 has 13 residues. CDR3 residues: CASSAYRTDTQYF. CDR3 DNA: TGTGCCAGCAGCGCTTACAGGACAGATACGCAGTATTTT.

The J gene is TRBJ2-2, the V gene TRBV10-1; D is ambiguous. CDR1 is WNHNN, CDR2 SYGVQD, per germline (reference sequence). Trimming pared 8 bases from V and 0 bases from J, leaving 4 bases between. This CDR3 comprises 12 residues. The CDR3, as DNA: TGCGCCAGCGGAACGAACACCGGGGAGCTGTTTTTT. Its protein is CASGTNTGELFF.

About this clone itself: The sample has other DNA sequences that encode this CDR3 too. The chain combines TRBV4-3 with TRBJ2-7; 9 bases are a match to TRBD1. Germline CDR1 LGHNA, CDR2 YSLEER. The CDR3 runs to 15 residues. With 0 bases clipped from V and 3 bases from J, the junction kept 3 bases outside the gene matches. For the CDR3, the DNA is TGCGCCAGCAGCCAAGAACCGGGACAGGGCTACGAGCAGTACTTC. Translated: CASSQEPGQGYEQYF.

This clone was found once. This chain uses TRBV19 with TRBJ2-1, with a possible D match to TRBD2 (5 bases). From germline, CDR1 is LNHDA and CDR2 SQIVND (reference sequence). This CDR3 region has 14 residues. V was clipped by 1 base and J by 3 bases, with 7 bases between them. The CDR3 here is CASSIGAGYNEQFF. In DNA, the CDR3 is TGTGCCAGTAGTATAGGGGCGGGCTACAATGAGCAGTTCTTC.

The rearrangement joins TRBV2 to TRBJ1-5; TRBD1 is a possible D gene (6 bases). V lost 4 bases, J lost 5 bases, and 12 bases lay in between. The CDR3 contains 14 residues. Germline V gene lookup returns CDR1 SNHLY and CDR2 FYNNEI. CDR3 DNA sequence: TGTGCCAGCAGTGGCACAGGGTGGGATCAGCCCCAGCATTTT. It codes for CASSGTGWDQPQHF.

The rearrangement uses TRBV27 and TRBJ1-5, with D perhaps TRBD1 (6 bases). The CDR3 loop spans 13 amino acids. Germline CDR1 reads MNHEY; CDR2 reads SMNVEV (reference sequence). The V end lost 3 bases, the J end lost 5 bases, and 8 bases lay between the germline ends. In nucleotides, the CDR3 is TGTGCCAGCAGTTTCACAGGGTATCAGCCCCAGCATTTT. Residues: CASSFTGYQPQHF.

Only one count was recorded for this clone. For the CDR3, the DNA is TGTGCCAGCAGCCCCCGGACAGAAGAGACCCAGTACTTC. Protein: CASSPRTEETQYF. The V gene is TRBV13, the J gene TRBJ2-5; TRBD1 is a possible D gene (6 bases). Germline V gives CDR1 PRHDT, CDR2 FYEKMQ (reference sequence). V was pared by 5 bases and J by 3 bases, with 10 bases between. The CDR3 is made up of 13 amino acids.